This TCR beta chain appears in the sequencing data of a study of molecular identifiers for immune sequencing clone quantification. Libraries of bulk TCR were made by previously described methods (with listed TCR primers). MiXCR, run by TCRdb on the PCR reads, gives a single entry per CDR3 protein. Counted here are over 600,000 distinct CDR3 sequences, 20% occurring once; the ten biggest clones make up 0.75% to 0.95%. A note on this clonotype: The target antigen is unknown.

Germline values: CDR1 LNHDA, CDR2 SQIVND (reference sequence). V dropped 5 bases and J dropped 6; count of bases not matched to a gene: 6. CDR3 size: 15 residues. Study-wide results and caveats: Detection of one spiked Jurkat cell's TCR RNA reportedly worked in about a million naive cells.

Sample: naive CD8+ T cells from blood, with Jurkat cell RNA spiked in. Subset noted: FACS-sorted CD8+CD4-CCR7+CD45RA+ naive T cells. The sequence was collected from a human donor in good health. Some libraries in this study had Jurkat cell RNA spiked in. This chain links TRBV19 with TRBJ1-6; 8 bases are shared with TRBD1. The CDR3 region is CASSLTGGLNSPLHF. The CDR3 DNA reads TGTGCCAGTAGTTTAACAGGGGGTCTTAATTCACCCCTCCACTTT.